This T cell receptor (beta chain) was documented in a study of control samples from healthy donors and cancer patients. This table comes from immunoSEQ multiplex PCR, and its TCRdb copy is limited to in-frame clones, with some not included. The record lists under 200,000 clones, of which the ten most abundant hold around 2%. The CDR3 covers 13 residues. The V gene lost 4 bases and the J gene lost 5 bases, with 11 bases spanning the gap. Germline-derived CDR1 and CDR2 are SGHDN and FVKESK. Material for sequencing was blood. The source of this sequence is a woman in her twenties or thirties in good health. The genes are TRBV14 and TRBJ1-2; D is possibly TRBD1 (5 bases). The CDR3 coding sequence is TGTGCCAGCAGCCTCGACAGCCTTTATGGCTACACCTTC. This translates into CASSLDSLYGYTF. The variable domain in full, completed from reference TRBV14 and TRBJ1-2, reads EAGVTQFPSHSVIEKGQTVTLRCDPISGHDNLYWYRRVMGKEIKFLLHFVKESKQDESGMPNNRFLAERTGGTYSTLKVQPAELEDSGVYFCASSLDSLYGYTFGSGTRLTVV.